Listed below are T cell receptor beta chains from one sample, sequenced in a study of long-term antiretroviral therapy in people with HIV. Assay used: immunoSEQ multiplex PCR; TCRdb lists only in-frame clones, some missing. The sample has tens of thousands of clones; 80% are singletons. The specimen was unsorted PBMCs, collected 3.4 years after starting antiretroviral therapy. These receptors originate from a man aged 25 to 40 with HIV. The CDR3 runs from the conserved cysteine through the conserved F or W. The order of the fields is J gene, D gene, V gene, clone size, CDR3 length, CDR3 protein, CDR3 DNA. The D gene is left open where the match is weak. Where a row states a size, it is once, few, many or the class of an expanded clone; other rows omit it.

TRBJ2-1 | . | TRBV2 | once | 15 | CASSDGGARGIEQFF | TGTGCCAGCAGTGATGGGGGAGCCAGGGGCATTGAGCAGTTCTTC
TRBJ2-1 | TRBD2 | TRBV4-1 | . | 17 | CASSQDQGLAGLVEQFF | TGCGCCAGCAGCCAAGATCAAGGACTAGCGGGCTTAGTCGAGCAGTTCTTC
TRBJ2-7 | TRBD1 | TRBV9 | . | 14 | CASSVLAEQGMRYF | TGTGCCAGCAGCGTATTGGCGGAACAGGGGATGAGATACTTC
TRBJ2-1 | . | TRBV5-4 | . | 12 | CASSVGINEQFF | TGTGCCAGCAGCGTGGGGATCAATGAGCAGTTCTTC
TRBJ2-7 | . | TRBV18 | . | 14 | CASSPRQGDYEQYF | TGTGCCAGCTCACCTAGACAAGGAGATTACGAGCAGTACTTC
TRBJ2-7 | TRBD1 | TRBV19 | . | 13 | CASSINRGSEQYF | TGTGCCAGTAGTATAAACAGGGGGAGCGAGCAGTACTTC
TRBJ2-1 | . | TRBV7-8 | . | 13 | CASSFNRGNEQFF | TGTGCCAGCAGCTTTAACAGAGGTAATGAGCAGTTCTTC
TRBJ2-2 | . | TRBV6-1 | . | 15 | CASSPGPWRTGELFF | TGTGCCAGCTCCCCGGGGCCCTGGCGGACCGGGGAGCTGTTTTTT
TRBJ1-4 | TRBD1 | TRBV15 | few | 16 | CATSGQTGQDNEKLFF | TGTGCCACCAGCGGGCAAACAGGACAGGACAATGAAAAACTGTTTTTT
TRBJ2-1 | TRBD2 | TRBV7-6 | . | 14 | CASSLGAGVAEQFF | TGTGCCAGCAGCTTAGGAGCGGGAGTCGCTGAGCAGTTCTTC
TRBJ2-7 | TRBD2 | TRBV7-2 | few | 15 | CASSARGTSGYEQYF | TGTGCCAGCAGCGCCCGCGGGACTAGCGGCTACGAGCAGTACTTC
TRBJ1-1 | TRBD1 | TRBV5-1 | . | 13 | CASSLQGATEAFF | TGCGCCAGCAGCTTACAGGGGGCAACTGAAGCTTTCTTT
TRBJ1-2 | . | TRBV4-3 | . | 12 | CASSQGGAGYTF | TGCGCCAGCAGCCAGGGGGGGGCTGGCTACACCTTC
TRBJ2-7 | TRBD2 | TRBV28 | few | 15 | CASSSLAGGLDEQYF | TGTGCCAGCAGTTCCTTAGCGGGAGGCCTGGACGAGCAGTACTTC
TRBJ2-7 | . | TRBV28 | . | 17 | CASSLVGDTSFRREQYF | TGTGCCAGCAGTTTAGTTGGGGACACATCTTTCCGACGCGAGCAGTACTTC
TRBJ1-1 | TRBD1 | TRBV27 | . | 12 | CASSTSSGGAFF | TGTGCCAGCAGTACCTCGTCAGGGGGAGCTTTCTTT
TRBJ2-7 | . | TRBV28 | . | 13 | CASSLVQDYEQYF | TGTGCCAGCAGTTTAGTCCAGGACTACGAGCAGTACTTC
TRBJ1-2 | TRBD1 | TRBV28 | . | 19 | CASFPFFRDRGLPSYGYTF | TGTGCCAGCTTTCCCTTTTTTAGGGACAGGGGGCTCCCTAGCTATGGCTACACCTTC
TRBJ1-1 | TRBD1 | TRBV9 | . | 13 | CASSPGGLTEAFF | TGTGCCAGCAGCCCAGGGGGCTTGACTGAAGCTTTCTTT
TRBJ2-3 | . | TRBV25-1 | once | 15 | CASSEPTSSTDTQYF | TGTGCCAGCAGTGAACCCACCTCCAGCACAGATACGCAGTATTTT
TRBJ2-3 | . | TRBV4-3 | . | 15 | CASSLTGWGTDTQYF | TGCGCCAGCAGCCTAACAGGTTGGGGCACAGATACGCAGTATTTT
TRBJ1-3 | . | TRBV5-3 | . | 18 | CARSLGRGSNSPGNTIYF | TGTGCCAGAAGCTTGGGCAGGGGTTCGAATTCGCCTGGAAACACCATATATTTT
TRBJ2-1 | . | TRBV5-4 | . | 13 | CASSLVDSNEQFF | TGTGCCAGCAGCTTGGTGGACAGCAATGAGCAGTTCTTC
TRBJ1-5 | . | TRBV27 | . | 15 | CASNPTGTLNQPQHF | TGTGCCAGCAATCCCACAGGGACCCTCAATCAGCCCCAGCATTTT
TRBJ2-7 | TRBD2 | TRBV6-4 | . | 16 | CASSDSGRELPYEQYF | TGTGCCAGCAGTGACTCTGGGCGGGAGCTACCCTACGAGCAGTACTTC
TRBJ2-7 | . | TRBV21-1 | few | 17 | CASSKGRLAGGHYEQYF | TGTGCCAGCAGCAAAGGGAGACTAGCGGGAGGGCATTACGAGCAGTACTTC
TRBJ2-3 | . | TRBV29-1 | . | 14 | CSVEQGKATDTQYF | TGCAGCGTGGAACAGGGTAAGGCGACGGATACGCAGTATTTT
TRBJ2-3 | TRBD1 | TRBV5-1 | . | 16 | CASSKLGQGDPDTQYF | TGCGCCAGCAGCAAATTGGGACAGGGGGATCCAGATACGCAGTATTTT
TRBJ2-1 | . | TRBV2 | . | 14 | CASSENQVWDEQFF | TGTGCCAGCAGTGAAAATCAGGTCTGGGATGAGCAGTTCTTC
TRBJ1-1 | . | TRBV7-8 | once | 13 | CASSLVLNTEAFF | TGTGCCAGCAGCTTAGTCTTGAACACTGAAGCTTTCTTT
TRBJ1-1 | . | TRBV28 | once | 13 | CASSYRVNTEAFF | TGTGCCAGCAGTTACAGGGTAAACACTGAAGCTTTCTTT
TRBJ2-7 | TRBD1 | TRBV19 | . | 13 | CASTGTGGHEQYF | TGTGCCAGTACCGGGACAGGAGGCCACGAGCAGTACTTC